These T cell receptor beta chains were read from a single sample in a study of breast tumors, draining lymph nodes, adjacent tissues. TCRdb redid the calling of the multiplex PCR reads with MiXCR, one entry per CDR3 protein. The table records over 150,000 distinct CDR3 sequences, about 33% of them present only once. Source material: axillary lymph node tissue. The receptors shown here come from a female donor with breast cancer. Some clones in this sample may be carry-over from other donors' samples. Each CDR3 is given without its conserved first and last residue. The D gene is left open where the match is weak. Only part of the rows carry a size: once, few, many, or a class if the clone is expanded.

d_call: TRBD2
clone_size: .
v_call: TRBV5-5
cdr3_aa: ASSPTQRRETLH

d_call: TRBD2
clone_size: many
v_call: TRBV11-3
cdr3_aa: ASSLGGGTPAC

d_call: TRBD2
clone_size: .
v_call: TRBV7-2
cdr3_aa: ASSSQTMAGGGETQY

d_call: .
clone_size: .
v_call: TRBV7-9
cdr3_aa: ASSSLDGRGPYNEQF

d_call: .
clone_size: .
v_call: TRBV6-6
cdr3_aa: ASSHHGTRYEQY

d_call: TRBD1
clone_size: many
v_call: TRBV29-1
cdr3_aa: SASSGTGDYEQY

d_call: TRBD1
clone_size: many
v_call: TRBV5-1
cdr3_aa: ASSRQGLESGEQY

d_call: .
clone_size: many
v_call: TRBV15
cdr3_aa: ATSRGRGNQPQH

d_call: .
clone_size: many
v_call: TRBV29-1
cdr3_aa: SVDEGLYGYT

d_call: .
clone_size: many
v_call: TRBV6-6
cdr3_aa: ASSHVVSGANVLT

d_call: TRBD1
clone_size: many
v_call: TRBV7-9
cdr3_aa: ASSLLTGDRSPLH

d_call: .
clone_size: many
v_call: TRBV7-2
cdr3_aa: ASSLAINSYNEQF

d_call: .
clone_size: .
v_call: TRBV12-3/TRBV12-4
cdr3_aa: ASSFGGWGQPQH

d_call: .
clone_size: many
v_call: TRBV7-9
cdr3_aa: ASSFGGGAGNTIY

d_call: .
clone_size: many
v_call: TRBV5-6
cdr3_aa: ASSLVGTNIYYEQY

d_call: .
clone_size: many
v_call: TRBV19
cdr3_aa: ASNPRRGQPQH

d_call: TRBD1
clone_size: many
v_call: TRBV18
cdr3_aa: ASSPVGTGDTQY

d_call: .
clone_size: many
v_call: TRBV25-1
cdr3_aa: ASSGLNEKLF

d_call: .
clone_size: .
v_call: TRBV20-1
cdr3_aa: SAGEGGHGYT

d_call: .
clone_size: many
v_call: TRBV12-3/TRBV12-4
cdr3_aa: ASSLGGTADTQY

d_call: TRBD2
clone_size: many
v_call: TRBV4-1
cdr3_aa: ASKAGVGDTQY

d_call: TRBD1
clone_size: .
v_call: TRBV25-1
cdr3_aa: ANRDRGSDTQY

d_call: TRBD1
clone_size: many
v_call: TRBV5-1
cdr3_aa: ASSGTEGYGYT

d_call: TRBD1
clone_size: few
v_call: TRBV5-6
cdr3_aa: ASSVFQGVTEAF

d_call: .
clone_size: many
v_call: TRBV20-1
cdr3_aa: SASINMETQY

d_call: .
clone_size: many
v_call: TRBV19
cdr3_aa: ASSRVLYNEQF

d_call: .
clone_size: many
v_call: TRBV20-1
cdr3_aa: SARGRGSNQPQH

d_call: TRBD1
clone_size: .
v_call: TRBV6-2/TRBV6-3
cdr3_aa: ASSYKGQGSDGYT

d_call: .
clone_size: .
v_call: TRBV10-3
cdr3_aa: AISDGKTQY

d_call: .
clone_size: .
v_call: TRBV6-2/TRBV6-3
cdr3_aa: ASRGTAGVFTEAF

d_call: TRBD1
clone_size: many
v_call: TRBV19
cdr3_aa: ASRRGTANTGELF

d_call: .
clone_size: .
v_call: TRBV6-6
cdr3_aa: ASSHGGGYGYT

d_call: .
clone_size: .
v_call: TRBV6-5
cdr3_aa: ASRPLRGNYGYT

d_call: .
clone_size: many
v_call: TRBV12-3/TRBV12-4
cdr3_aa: ASSLEGVRDTQY

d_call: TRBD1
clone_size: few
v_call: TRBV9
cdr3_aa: ASSDRDREVWGST

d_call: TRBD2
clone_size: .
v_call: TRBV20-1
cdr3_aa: SVSGLAEETQY

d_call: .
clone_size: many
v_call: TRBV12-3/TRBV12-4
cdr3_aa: ASSFRRDYNEQF

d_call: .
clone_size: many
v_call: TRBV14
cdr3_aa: ASSQDTRELF

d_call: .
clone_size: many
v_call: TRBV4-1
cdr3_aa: ASSHYPQESQETQY

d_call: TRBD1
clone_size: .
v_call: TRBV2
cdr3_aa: ASRTGGFLADTQY

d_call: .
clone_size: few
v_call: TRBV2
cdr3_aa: ASSGRPSEAF

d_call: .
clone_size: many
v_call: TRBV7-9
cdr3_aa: ASSLVAGRETQY

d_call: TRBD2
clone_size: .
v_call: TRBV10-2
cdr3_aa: ASGAGTSGTDTQY

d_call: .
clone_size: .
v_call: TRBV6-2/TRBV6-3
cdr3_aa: ASSLGGAKGNQPQH

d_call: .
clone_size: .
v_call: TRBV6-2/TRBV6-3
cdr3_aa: ASSHSGRHYTDTQY

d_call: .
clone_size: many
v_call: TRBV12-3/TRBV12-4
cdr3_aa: ASSARGGHNSPLH

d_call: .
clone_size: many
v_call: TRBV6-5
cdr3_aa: ASSYRASSYEQY

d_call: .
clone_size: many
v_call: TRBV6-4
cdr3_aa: ASSDSGSPTDTQY

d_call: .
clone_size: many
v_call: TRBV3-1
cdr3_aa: ASSLGPGTGNTIY

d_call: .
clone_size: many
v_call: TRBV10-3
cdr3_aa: AIGPSGNPYEQY

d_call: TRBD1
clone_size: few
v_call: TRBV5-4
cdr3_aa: ASSLDLALTRQGGSLYGYT

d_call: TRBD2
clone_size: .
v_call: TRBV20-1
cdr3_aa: SARIAGGLF

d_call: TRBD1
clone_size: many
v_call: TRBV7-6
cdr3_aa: ASSHHGTGGAWGNSPLH

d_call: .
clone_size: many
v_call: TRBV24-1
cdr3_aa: ATSDIRDTYNEQF

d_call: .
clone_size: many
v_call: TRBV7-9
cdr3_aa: ASSLAGEQF

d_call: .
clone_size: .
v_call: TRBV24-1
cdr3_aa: ATSVLPLRAGLGGRDQETQY

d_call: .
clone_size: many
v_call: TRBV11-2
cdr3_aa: ASSGGDLSNQPQH